This T cell receptor (beta chain) derives from a study of shared T cell receptors in the human thymus. Generated by immunoSEQ multiplex PCR, the TCRdb table keeps only in-frame clones and is missing some. The data hold 640,000 or so clones, with around 87% observed a single time. Germline V gene lookup returns CDR1 MDHEN and CDR2 SYDVKM. Trimming took 2 bases from V and 4 from J; bases not matched to a gene: 14. CDR3 length: 19 residues. Separately, the same data were catalogued under a study of human thymus T cells.

V and J are TRBV28 and TRBJ2-2; 9 bases are a match to TRBD2. This sequence was found in a boy under two years old with a congenital heart defect. Sequencing was performed on thymocytes. The CDR3 region has the DNA TGTGCCAGCAGTTTAGACCCCCCTGTAGCGGGGGCGTCCACCGGGGAGCTGTTTTTT. Its translation: CASSLDPPVAGASTGELFF.